This TCR beta chain was retrieved from a study of blood T cell repertoires in COVID-19. Looking at the study overall: COVID-19 samples, acute and convalescent, were from the United States, Italy and Spain. From T cells, B-cell-depleted T cells, or PBMCs came the material, which was cDNA or gDNA.

The authors' processing: Reference gene primer amplification gave estimated nucleated cell counts. Clones were read by immunoSEQ multiplex PCR, and TCRdb kept only the in-frame ones, dropping some. Clone size and the V and J calls come from that table; the DNA yielded D and trimming. Altogether under 250,000 clones are present, roughly nine tenths being singletons, with the ten largest covering 3% to 3.5%. Sequenced input: peripheral blood. The TCR comes from a man aged 18 to 30 with active or convalescent COVID-19.

CDR3 residues: CASSLKAGRFGNQPQHF. The DNA of the CDR3 is TGTGCCAGCAGTTTAAAAGCCGGGAGGTTCGGCAATCAGCCCCAGCATTTT. This chain links TRBV27 with TRBJ1-5; unclear D gene. V lost 2 bases and J lost 2, with 16 bases in between. The CDR3 has 17 residues. The germline CDR1 and CDR2 sequences are MNHEY and SMNVEV (reference sequence).